The clone carrying this T cell receptor (beta chain) appeared a single time. Antigen: not known. Germline V lookup: CDR1 KGHSH, CDR2 LQKENI. The junction had 10 bases not matched to a gene; V was cut back by 6 bases and J by 0 bases. This CDR3 has 18 amino acids. The data originate from a study of blood T cells in healthy people across ages. General study results and limits: Compared with aged donors, long-lived donors showed fewer expanded clones, suggesting selection.

For every donor, a draw yielded roughly 9.3 milliliters of peripheral blood. PBMCs numbering at least 7 million were isolated per sample. Sample-barcoded 5' priming and a J-beta primer mix drove a second PCR of roughly 7 to 11 cycles. Using its own MiXCR run on the 5' RACE reads, TCRdb lists one record per CDR3 protein. The sample includes around 900,000 distinct CDR3 sequences, more than 25% of them seen just once. The clonotype originates from a woman aged 80 or over in good health. The source material was blood. J is TRBJ2-3 and V is TRBV18; 12 bases line up with TRBD2. CDR3 residues: CASSQTSGGAWSTDTQYF. The CDR3 nucleotides are TGTGCCAGCTCCCAGACTAGCGGGGGCGCTTGGAGCACAGATACGCAGTATTTT.